This T cell receptor (beta chain) is drawn from a study of T cells after yellow fever vaccination. 5'RACE template switching added a universal primer site and UMIs to TCR cDNA. TCRdb called the 5' RACE reads again in MiXCR, with one record for every CDR3 protein. The sample has a few hundred thousand distinct CDR3 sequences; around 19% are singletons. The ends were cut back, 3 bases at V and 1 base at J, with 15 bases in the middle. This CDR3 spans 16 amino acids. Germline lookup yields CDR1 SGHKS and CDR2 YYEKEE (reference sequence). Specimen: PBMCs, collected before the yellow fever booster vaccination. This clonotype was obtained from a man aged 18 to 29 who received the YFV17D yellow fever vaccine. The chain uses TRBV5-5 and TRBJ2-3; the D gene is possibly TRBD1 (5 bases). Here the CDR3 DNA reads TGTGCCAGCAGCTCACCTGGGGCTGAGGGCACAGATACGCAGTATTTT. Translated, it gives CASSSPGAEGTDTQYF.